This TCR beta chain was retrieved from a study of shared clonotypes between healthy human individuals. Across the study: Plates per donor: three CD4 naive, three CD4 memory, two CD8 naive, one CD8 memory. General observations from the study: Clonotypes shared by all four sorted-subset donors had higher generation probabilities than non-shared clonotypes. Memory subsets had estimated richness that was generally smaller than that of naive subsets.

The CDR3 spans 15 residues. V was pared by 0 bases and J by 1 base, with 10 bases between. Germline CDR1 and CDR2: SEHNR and FQNEAQ (reference sequence). About this clone: Its target is not known. Distinct nucleotide sequences in the sample also encode this CDR3.

Sorted-subset replicate PCR reactions contained approximately 190 ng DNA, corresponding to approximately 30,000 T cell genomes. Clones were read by immunoSEQ multiplex PCR, and TCRdb kept only the in-frame ones, dropping some. The profile covers hundreds of thousands of clones, with around two thirds appearing a single time and around 1.6% taken by the ten largest. The chain uses TRBV7-9 and TRBJ2-7, with TRBD2 as a possible D gene (6 bases). This clonotype was sampled from a woman in her thirties in good health. Material: memory CD4+ T cells sorted from blood. The subset was: CD45RA-negative fraction. The CDR3 region is CASSLAGGRSYEQYF. CDR3 DNA sequence: TGTGCCAGCAGCTTAGCAGGAGGGAGGTCCTACGAGCAGTACTTC.